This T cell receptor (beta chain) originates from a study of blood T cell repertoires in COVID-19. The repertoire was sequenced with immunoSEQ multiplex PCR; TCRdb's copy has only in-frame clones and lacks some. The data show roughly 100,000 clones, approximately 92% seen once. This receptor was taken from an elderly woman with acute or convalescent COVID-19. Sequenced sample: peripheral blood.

The chain's CDR3 is CASSSRTGGLGNTIYF. The CDR3 region has the DNA TGTGCCAGCAGCTCGAGGACAGGGGGCCTTGGAAACACCATATATTTT. J is TRBJ1-3 and V is TRBV7-9; TRBD1 matches at 11 bases. The trim removed 4 bases at V and 3 bases at J, leaving 5 bases unmatched. This CDR3 contains 16 residues. The germline V gene encodes CDR1 SEHNR and CDR2 FQNEAQ (reference sequence).